The 21 T cell receptor beta chains reported below all come from one sample, sequenced in a study of blood T cell repertoires in COVID-19. This table comes from immunoSEQ multiplex PCR, and its TCRdb copy is limited to in-frame clones, with some not included. The sample lists over 130,000 clones, about 90% seen once, with about 11% in the top ten. The specimen was peripheral blood. The receptors here all came from a man aged 55-75 years with active or convalescent COVID-19.

This clone was counted between two and nine times. The CDR3 DNA is TGTGCCAGCAGCCTACTCGGAGGGTTTAATTCACCCCTCCACTTT. It translates to CASSLLGGFNSPLHF. This chain uses TRBV6-5 with TRBJ1-6; D not certain. The length of the CDR3 is 15 residues. CDR1 and CDR2 (germline): MNHEY, SVGAGI. Deletions cut 6 bases from V and 6 bases from J, with 15 bases between.

V is TRBV15 and J is TRBJ2-1, with 7 nucleotides matching TRBD2. CDR3 length: 14 amino acids. Trimming at V came to 1 base and at J to 6 bases, leaving 3 bases not matched to a gene. Germline CDR1 is LNHNV and CDR2 is YYDKDF (reference sequence). CDR3 residues: CATSRGGSINEQFF. The CDR3 nucleotides read TGTGCCACCAGCAGAGGCGGGAGCATCAATGAGCAGTTCTTC.

The chain joins TRBV15 to TRBJ2-3; D perhaps matches TRBD2 (5 bases). The V and J ends lost 11 bases and 0 bases respectively, with 9 bases between them. CDR1 LNHNV and CDR2 YYDKDF come from the germline V gene (reference sequence). There are 12 residues in the CDR3. CDR3 sequence: CASRGSTDTQYF. The CDR3, as DNA: TGTGCCTCCCGAGGGAGCACAGATACGCAGTATTTT.

This chain joins TRBV7-2 and TRBJ1-4, with 8 bases identical to TRBD1. The V segment lost 5 bases and the J segment 8 bases; nucleotides outside the gene matches: 7. CDR1 SGHTA and CDR2 FQGNSA come from the germline V gene. The CDR3 sequence is 14 residues long. For the CDR3, the DNA is TGTGCCAGCAGCCCCCAGGGGGCCGGAGAAAAACTGTTTTTT. Translating gives CASSPQGAGEKLFF. The whole variable domain, filled in from reference TRBV7-2 and TRBJ1-4, reads GAGVSQSPSNKVTEKGKDVELRCDPISGHTALYWYRQSLGQGLEFLIYFQGNSAPDKSGLPSDRFSAERTGGSVSTLTIQRTQQEDSAVYLCASSPQGAGEKLFFGSGTQLSVL.

The chain is built from TRBV2 and TRBJ2-6; unclear D gene. Per the germline V gene, CDR1 is SNHLY and CDR2 is FYNNEI. The V end was cut by 6 bases, the J end by 0 bases, with 12 bases between. There are 16 residues in the CDR3. The CDR3 protein is CASRVLTRSGANVLTF. The CDR3 DNA follows: TGTGCCAGCAGAGTCCTAACTCGCTCTGGGGCCAACGTCCTGACTTTC.

V is TRBV7-9 and J is TRBJ1-6; the match to TRBD1 covers 11 bases. Germline assignment: CDR1 SEHNR and CDR2 FQNEAQ (reference sequence). Trimming took 2 bases from V and 8 from J; bases not matched to a gene: 2. The CDR3 runs 15 residues. The DNA of the CDR3 is TGTGCCAGCAGCTTAAAGGGACAGGGGGATTCACCCCTCCACTTT. It specifies CASSLKGQGDSPLHF.

The table lists this clone with a few counts. This sequence joins TRBV5-1 and TRBJ2-5, with TRBD2 identical over 7 bases. This CDR3 region has 15 residues. The germline gives CDR1 SGHRS, CDR2 YFSETQ. V trimming: 1 base; J trimming: 2 bases; junction bases outside the gene matches: 5. The CDR3 DNA reads as TGCGCCAGCAGCTTGTTTACTAGCGCACAAGAGACCCAGTACTTC. Amino acids: CASSLFTSAQETQYF. The whole variable domain, filled in from reference TRBV5-1 and TRBJ2-5, reads KAGVTQTPRYLIKTRGQQVTLSCSPISGHRSVSWYQQTPGQGLQFLFEYFSETQRNKGNFPGRFSGRQFSNSRSEMNVSTLELGDSALYLCASSLFTSAQETQYFGPGTRLLVL.

The chain joins TRBV3-1 (or the pseudogene TRBV3-2) to TRBJ2-7; 10 bases match TRBD1. CDR3 length equals 17 residues. The V gene end was trimmed by 0 bases and the J gene end by 2 bases; junction bases not matched to a gene: 7. Germline V gene sequence: CDR1 LGHDT, CDR2 YNNKEL (reference sequence). The CDR3 loop reads CASSQEGRTGGPYEQYF. In DNA form, the CDR3 reads TGTGCCAGCAGCCAAGAGGGTCGGACAGGGGGGCCCTACGAGCAGTACTTC.

The chain carries TRBV28 and TRBJ1-1; tentatively, D is TRBD1 (5 bases). Trimming took 6 bases from V and 4 from J, leaving 18 bases between them. Germline values: CDR1 MDHEN, CDR2 SYDVKM. This CDR3 has 15 amino acids. This CDR3 reads CASRPARGGVTEAFF. The DNA of the CDR3 is TGTGCCAGCAGGCCCGCAAGGGGTGGAGTCACTGAAGCTTTCTTT.

The chain couples TRBV19 to TRBJ2-7; 12 bases align to TRBD1. The CDR3 length is 16 residues. Losses at the gene ends were 6 bases for V and 7 bases for J; bases not matched to a gene: 13. The germline V gene encodes CDR1 LNHDA and CDR2 SQIVND (reference sequence). This CDR3 is CASSLRGRDRGQEQYF. Here the CDR3 DNA reads TGTGCCAGTAGCCTCCGAGGCCGGGACAGGGGGCAAGAGCAGTACTTC.

This rearrangement joins TRBV28 to TRBJ1-2, with D uncertain. CDR1 and CDR2 (germline): MDHEN, SYDVKM. The CDR3 sequence is 14 residues long. Trimming took 3 bases from V and 1 from J, leaving 9 bases between them. The CDR3 loop is CASSFGHLNYGYTF. Here the CDR3 DNA reads TGTGCCAGCAGTTTTGGGCACCTTAACTATGGCTACACCTTC.

The J gene is TRBJ1-5, the V gene TRBV19, with 7 bases matching TRBD1. This CDR3 is built from 15 residues. Trimming took 5 bases from V and 0 from J; bases not matched to a gene: 4. Germline V gene sequence: CDR1 LNHDA, CDR2 SQIVND (reference sequence). The CDR3 sequence is CASSVQGYSNQPQHF. The CDR3 nucleotides read TGTGCCAGTAGTGTACAGGGGTATAGCAATCAGCCCCAGCATTTT.

J is TRBJ1-6 and V is TRBV21-1. TRBV21-1 is described as a pseudogene. This CDR3 has 12 amino acids. The CDR3 protein is CASTQLGSPLHF. The CDR3 nucleotides read TGTGCCAGCACCCAACTCGGTTCACCCCTCCACTTT.

The J gene is TRBJ1-2, the V gene TRBV11-2, with 9 bases fitting TRBD1. In germline, CDR1 is SGHAT, CDR2 FQNNGV. V trimming: 5 bases; J trimming: 8 bases; junction bases outside the gene matches: 12. The CDR3 has 15 residues. The CDR3 sequence: CASSMGPGQGYGYTF. As DNA, the CDR3 is TGTGCCAGCAGCATGGGCCCGGGACAGGGATACGGCTACACCTTC.

Worth noting for this clone: Within the sample, other DNA sequences also encode this same CDR3. The chain combines TRBV18 with TRBJ1-1, with D hard to call. With 2 bases removed from V and 0 bases from J, the gap between germline ends came to 4 bases. Germline V gene data show CDR1 as KGHSH and CDR2 as LQKENI. The CDR3 is made up of 13 amino acids. The CDR3 nucleotides read TGTGCCAGCTCACCAACTCTGAACACTGAAGCTTTCTTT. The encoded protein is CASSPTLNTEAFF.

This chain joins TRBV28 and TRBJ2-1, with D perhaps matching TRBD2 (6 bases). Trimming removed 6 bases from V and 9 bases from J, with 12 bases in between. Germline V lookup: CDR1 MDHEN, CDR2 SYDVKM. The CDR3 runs to 12 residues. The CDR3 spells CASRGDSREQFF. For the CDR3, the DNA is TGTGCCAGCAGGGGGGACTCTCGTGAGCAGTTCTTC.

The chain carries TRBV2 and TRBJ1-4; TRBD1 is a possible D gene (5 bases). V was clipped by 6 bases and J by 5 bases, with 16 bases between them. CDR1 and CDR2 (germline): SNHLY, FYNNEI. This CDR3 contains 15 residues. The CDR3 DNA reads TGTGCCAGCAGGTCAACCGGACGGGGGAATGAAAAACTGTTTTTT. It yields the protein CASRSTGRGNEKLFF.

V gene TRBV28 combines with J gene TRBJ2-3; 11 bases are a match to TRBD1. From germline, CDR1 is MDHEN and CDR2 SYDVKM. This CDR3 spans 16 amino acids. The V gene end was trimmed by 4 bases and the J gene end by 4 bases; junction bases not matched to a gene: 7. DNA of the CDR3: TGTGCCAGCAGTTCCTGGACAGGGGGCGCTTCAGATACGCAGTATTTT. Its protein is CASSSWTGGASDTQYF.

The CDR3 loop is CASSPTSGRPGELFF. The CDR3 nucleotides are TGTGCCAGCTCACCCACTAGCGGGAGGCCCGGGGAGCTGTTTTTT. The rearrangement links TRBV18 to TRBJ2-2; TRBD2 agrees at 12 bases. The CDR3 length is 15 residues. The ends lost 3 bases at V and 6 bases at J; junction bases unmatched: 2. CDR1 and CDR2 from the germline V gene are KGHSH and LQKENI.

The chain recombines TRBV2 with TRBJ2-2, with TRBD2 matching 9 bases. There are 17 residues in the CDR3. V trimming: 5 bases; J trimming: 0 bases; junction bases outside the gene matches: 7. The germline gives CDR1 SNHLY, CDR2 FYNNEI. Written as DNA, the CDR3 is TGTGCCAGCAGTATACTAAAGCGGGAGGCGAACACCGGGGAGCTGTTTTTT. Encoded protein: CASSILKREANTGELFF.

The rearrangement uses TRBV5-1 and TRBJ1-5; no reliable D call. The CDR3 extends over 15 amino acids. Trimming pared 4 bases from V and 0 bases from J, leaving 11 bases between. Per germline, CDR1 SGHRS and CDR2 YFSETQ. CDR3 sequence (DNA): TGCGCCAGCAGCCCCGACACGTATAGCAATCAGCCCCAGCATTTT. It translates to CASSPDTYSNQPQHF.